The rows below give T cell receptor beta chains drawn from one sample of a study of blood T cell repertoires in COVID-19. Generated by immunoSEQ multiplex PCR, the TCRdb table keeps only in-frame clones and is missing some. Of 200,000 to 250,000 clones in the sample, just under 90% were seen once. Specimen: peripheral blood. The receptors originated from a man younger than 40 with COVID-19, enrolled during active disease. Each CDR3 is given with its conserved first and last residue. A D gene is named only where the DNA matches it firmly. The size field is filled for only some rows; it gives once, few, many or a size class.

clone_size d_call j_call v_call cdr3_aa cdr3_nt
- - TRBJ1-1 TRBV18 CASSPRSGVNTEAFF TGTGCCAGCTCACCACGATCAGGGGTGAACACTGAAGCTTTCTTT
- - TRBJ1-2 TRBV13 CASSFNKVQARFYGYTF TGTGCCAGCAGCTTCAATAAGGTACAGGCGAGGTTCTATGGCTACACCTTC
- - TRBJ2-1 TRBV9 CASSVGGGTPYNEQFF TGTGCCAGCAGCGTAGGGGGCGGGACTCCCTACAATGAGCAGTTCTTC
- TRBD2 TRBJ2-3 TRBV3-1/TRBV3-2 CASSQDVGGAGDTQYF TGTGCCAGCAGCCAAGACGTCGGGGGGGCTGGGGATACGCAGTATTTT
- - TRBJ2-1 TRBV4-3 CASSPGGLVVSHEQFF TGCGCCAGCAGCCCAGGAGGCCTCGTCGTGTCTCATGAGCAGTTCTTC
- TRBD2 TRBJ2-1 TRBV29-1 CSVGLAGVDYNEQFF TGCAGCGTTGGACTAGCGGGAGTTGACTACAATGAGCAGTTCTTC
once - TRBJ2-7 TRBV6-2/TRBV6-3 CASSREPSMAYEQYF TGTGCCAGCAGTCGCGAACCGTCCATGGCCTACGAGCAGTACTTC
- - TRBJ2-6 TRBV2 CASSDKRAGANVLTF TGTGCCAGCAGTGATAAGAGGGCTGGGGCCAACGTCCTGACTTTC
- - TRBJ2-2 TRBV7-2 CASSLARGIGELFF TGTGCCAGCAGCTTAGCAAGGGGTATCGGGGAGCTGTTTTTT
- - TRBJ1-4 TRBV19 CASSTLGPTTNEKLFF TGTGCCAGTAGTACCTTGGGGCCTACAACTAATGAAAAACTGTTTTTT
- TRBD1 TRBJ1-3 TRBV5-4 CASSPAGTGAGNTIYF TGTGCCAGCAGCCCGGCCGGGACAGGGGCTGGAAACACCATATATTTT
- TRBD2 TRBJ2-1 TRBV10-3 CAISVGLAGGQDEQFF TGTGCCATCAGTGTGGGACTAGCGGGGGGGCAGGATGAGCAGTTCTTC
- TRBD1 TRBJ1-2 TRBV18 CASSPLGTGGRYGYTF TGTGCCAGCTCACCCCTCGGGACAGGGGGAAGGTATGGCTACACCTTC
- - TRBJ1-5 TRBV19 CASSIMMGASGQPQHF TGTGCCAGTAGTATTATGATGGGGGCTTCGGGTCAGCCCCAGCATTTT
- TRBD1 TRBJ2-1 TRBV5-1 CASSANRGLEYEQFF TGCGCCAGCAGCGCGAACAGGGGGCTGGAGTATGAGCAGTTCTTC
- TRBD1 TRBJ1-2 TRBV19 CASSILGQGSYGYTF TGTGCCAGTAGTATATTGGGACAGGGGTCGTATGGCTACACCTTC
- TRBD1 TRBJ2-1 TRBV5-1 CASSSGTGLNEQFF TGCGCCAGCAGCTCCGGGACAGGACTCAATGAGCAGTTCTTC
- TRBD1 TRBJ1-3 TRBV9 CASSVVPTGSLNTIYF TGTGCCAGCAGCGTAGTCCCGACAGGGTCGCTAAACACCATATATTTT
- - TRBJ1-2 TRBV4-1 CASSQSPGLGSSNYGYTF TGCGCCAGCAGCCAAAGTCCAGGCCTGGGCTCCTCTAACTATGGCTACACCTTC
once TRBD2 TRBJ2-2 TRBV9 CASSVPSGAPNTGELFF TGTGCCAGCAGCGTTCCTAGCGGAGCACCGAACACCGGGGAGCTGTTTTTT
once - TRBJ1-1 TRBV6-2/TRBV6-3 CASSSRGYTEAFF TGTGCCAGCAGTTCCAGGGGTTACACTGAAGCTTTCTTT
- - TRBJ1-4 TRBV7-9 CASSFWGEEKLFF TGTGCCAGCAGCTTCTGGGGCGAGGAAAAACTGTTTTTT
- - TRBJ1-5 TRBV24-1 CATSEAGAGNQPQHF TGTGCCACCAGTGAGGCGGGGGCTGGGAATCAGCCCCAGCATTTT
- TRBD1 TRBJ1-5 TRBV18 CASSPFPPGGYQPQHF TGTGCCAGCTCACCATTCCCCCCAGGGGGTTATCAGCCCCAGCATTTT
- TRBD1 TRBJ2-1 TRBV3-1/TRBV3-2 CASSQDRRRVAGGWNEQFF TGTGCCAGCAGCCAAGATCGGCGGCGGGTGGCAGGGGGCTGGAATGAGCAGTTCTTC
- - TRBJ1-5 TRBV7-2 CASSLTRDNQPQHF TGTGCCAGCAGCTTAACCAGGGACAATCAGCCCCAGCATTTT
- - TRBJ2-7 TRBV6-2/TRBV6-3 CASSYVRGTYEQYF TGTGCCAGCAGTTACGTGCGGGGCACCTACGAGCAGTACTTC
- - TRBJ1-2 TRBV28 CATKPETRAQGYTF TGTGCCACCAAACCTGAGACTCGCGCCCAAGGCTACACCTTC
- TRBD1 TRBJ1-1 TRBV4-2 CASSQRTGSTEAFF TGTGCCAGCAGCCAAAGGACAGGGAGCACTGAAGCTTTCTTT
- - TRBJ1-5 TRBV19 CASSNRAGQPQHF TGTGCCAGTAGTAACAGGGCAGGACAGCCCCAGCATTTT
- - TRBJ2-2 TRBV7-3 CASSLLQASGAGELFF TGTGCCAGCAGCTTATTACAGGCCTCTGGGGCCGGGGAGCTGTTTTTT
- - TRBJ2-7 TRBV6-5 CASSPRYFYSYEQYF TGTGCCAGCAGCCCCCGCTATTTTTACTCCTACGAGCAGTACTTC
- - TRBJ2-1 TRBV4-3 CASSQGTGDNEQFF TGCGCCAGCAGCCAGGGGACGGGGGACAATGAGCAGTTCTTC